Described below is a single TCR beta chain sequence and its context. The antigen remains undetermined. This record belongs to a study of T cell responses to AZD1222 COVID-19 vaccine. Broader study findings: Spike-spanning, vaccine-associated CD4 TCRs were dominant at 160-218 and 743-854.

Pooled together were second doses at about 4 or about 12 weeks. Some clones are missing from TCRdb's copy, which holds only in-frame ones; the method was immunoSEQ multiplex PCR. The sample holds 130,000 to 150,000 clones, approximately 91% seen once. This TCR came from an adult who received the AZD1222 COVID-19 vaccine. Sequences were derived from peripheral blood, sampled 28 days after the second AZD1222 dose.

This CDR3 is CASSKGLSGYTF. DNA for the CDR3: TGTGCCAGCAGTAAGGGTTTGAGTGGCTACACCTTC. The chain joins TRBV2 to TRBJ1-2; D is ambiguous. The germline V gene encodes CDR1 SNHLY and CDR2 FYNNEI. With 5 bases removed from V and 7 bases from J, the gap between germline ends came to 11 bases. The CDR3 contains 12 residues.